This T cell receptor (beta chain) appears in the sequencing data of a study of blood T cell repertoires in COVID-19. About the research overall: The United States, Italy and Spain supplied acute and convalescent COVID-19 samples.

Cohort placement rested on clinical history that participants reported themselves. Repertoires were generated with immunoSEQ multiplex PCR, while TCRdb's copy carries only in-frame clones and drops some. This table holds approximately 220,000 clones, over 85% found once. V was shortened by 6 bases and J by 6 bases, with 10 bases between the two germline ends. The germline CDR1 and CDR2 sequences are SGHDT and YYEEEE. The CDR3 runs 13 residues. This sequence was found in a woman under 40 with acute COVID-19. The sequenced material came from PBMCs or T cells enriched from blood (not recorded which). V is TRBV5-6 and J is TRBJ1-6; D is possibly TRBD1 (6 bases). CDR3 sequence reads: CASNGQPNSPLHF. The CDR3 coding sequence is TGTGCCAGCAACGGACAGCCTAATTCACCCCTCCACTTT.